This T cell receptor beta chain was captured by sequencing in a study of cytomegalovirus exposure and HLA in healthy donors. V gave up 6 bases and J gave up 2 bases, with 15 bases separating them. The CDR3 is 15 residues long. Germline-derived CDR1 and CDR2 are MNHEY and SVGAGI. This clone is categorized as medium-sized (0.01 to 0.1%). Use of 60 Vbeta and 13 Jbeta primers characterized the PCR. Libraries were prepared by immunoSEQ multiplex PCR; TCRdb keeps only in-frame clonotypes and omits some of them. The table has approximately 140,000 clones, over 60% seen once. The sample taken for sequencing was PBMCs. This chain uses TRBV6-5 with TRBJ2-3; D remains unclear. This TCR derives from a woman between 55 and 75 years old in good health and CMV-seronegative. The CDR3 protein is CASSRLEINTDTQYF. Written as DNA, the CDR3 is TGTGCCAGCAGCCGTCTAGAGATTAACACAGATACGCAGTATTTT.